This TCR beta chain is from a study of T cells in Graves' hyperthyroidism and ophthalmopathy (dated by TCRdb to about 2019). Study-wide context: Peripheral blood samples were taken at the time of initial diagnosis, prior to any treatment. A discovery cohort of about 100 patients, about 44 with Graves' ophthalmopathy and fewer than 65 with stable Graves' hyperthyroidism, was used to find distinguishing TCR V-J signatures. Prospective prediction of ophthalmopathy was tested in an independent validation cohort consisting of 18 to 20 hyperthyroidism patients and around 16 patients who later progressed to ophthalmopathy. The 80 to 100 discovery patients were randomly divided into training and test sets at a 7:3 ratio. In addition, the study compared T-cell repertoires in thyroid tissue and in blood from five to seven Graves' hyperthyroidism patients. After blood sampling, hyperthyroidism patients were treated with methimazole at a starting dose of 30 mg daily, and ophthalmopathy patients were treated with high-dose intravenous methylprednisolone. The paper describes TCR Vbeta CDR3 sequencing of 120 to 150 peripheral blood samples, made up of 43 ophthalmopathy patients, over 70 hyperthyroidism patients and about 17 progressor patients. Overall study results and their limits: In cross-validation, a model built on a 13 V-J signature told ophthalmopathy apart from stable hyperthyroidism with 85% to 90% sensitivity and approximately 84% specificity, and in testing the same model reached 80%/75%. Sample size was not statistically predetermined, and blinding of investigators to group allocation was not performed. Most expanded thyroid clonotypes (frequency above 0.001) were also detected in blood, suggesting blood repertoires may reflect thyroid immune responses. In validation, the model predicted progression to ophthalmopathy with over 60% sensitivity and about 72% specificity, a median of 6.5 months before onset.

TCR beta CDR3 regions were amplified from RNA transcripts. For the first round of RT-PCR on the TCR CDR3, the HTBI primer set was used together with the Qiagen OneStep RT-PCR kit. Libraries were constructed in a second round of multiplex PCR, after which size selection and purification were carried out. Sequencing of the libraries was done on an Illumina HiSeq2000 using paired-end 100 bp reads. The paper's data handling went like this. Raw data were processed with SOAPnuke, discarding reads with adapters, uncalled bases, mean Phred below 15, or no exact constant-primer or identifier match. High-quality paired reads were merged using COPE v1.2.5, and each unique nucleotide sequence was defined as a clonotype. MiTCR v1.1 was used to align the clonotypes against IMGT TRBV, TRBD and TRBJ reference segments. The analysis was restricted to V-J combinations with a frequency above 0.0001, which together covered roughly 99% of the repertoires. The TCS score was defined as F50 (clonal expansion) divided by E x V (chaos), with BLOSUM62-based TCRdist calculated between CDR3 peptides within each V-J. Welch's t-statistics and random forest reduced 450 to 600 V-J features to 10 to 15, which were used in a naive Bayes classifier (R e1071). The public reads were quality trimmed at Q25 with fastp and then assembled into clones with MiXCR by TCRdb, keeping productive beta chains. When rows share a CDR3 protein, they turn into one entry using the most common DNA and genes. What appears here as the V and J calls and clone size reflects TCRdb's work, not the paper's. The sample table contains roughly 400,000 distinct CDR3 sequences; only one count was recorded for about an eighth of them. The ten largest account for around 27% of the sample.

Ophthalmopathy patients had moderately to severely active disease, Clinical Activity Score of at least 3, NOSPECS grade of at least 4, and duration under 3 months. The study excluded patients with uncontrolled infections, other autoimmune diseases, pregnancy or lactation. Diagnoses were based on clinical symptoms, serum thyroxine and TRAb, thyroid ultrasound and orbital computed tomography. PBMCs were separated from 10 ml of fresh peripheral blood using Ficoll-Paque density gradient centrifugation. Total RNA was extracted with Trizol reagent, and quality was checked on an Agilent 2100 Bioanalyzer. This clonotype was recorded many times. The target of this receptor is not known. Base qualities were left out, and no much larger clone turns up one base away. Taken from the germline V gene (reference sequence), the CDR1 and CDR2 loops are MNHEY and SMNVEV. V lost 0 bases and J lost 6 bases; the stretch between them is 12 bases long. Its CDR3 holds 15 amino acids, cysteine through phenylalanine. Here the CDR3 DNA is all that survives: 45 bases in frame from base 1.

Sequencing used blood. The chain uses TRBV27 and TRBJ1-5, with an unclear D gene assignment. The receptor comes from a middle-aged man with Graves' ophthalmopathy. In nucleotide form, the sequence is TGTGCCAGCAGTTTATCGTGGACCGTACGTCAGCCCCAGCATTTT. This translates into CASSLSWTVRQPQHF.